One and the same sample provided the 2 T cell receptor beta chains below, sequenced in a study of blood T cell repertoires in COVID-19. The protocol was immunoSEQ multiplex PCR, while the TCRdb copy is restricted to in-frame clones and leaves out a portion. The repertoire includes roughly 65,000 clones, more than 80% of them detected once, and approximately 35% sits in the top ten. The sequenced material came from peripheral blood. These receptors all come from an elderly woman with active or convalescent COVID-19.

This clone was picked up one time. The chain couples TRBV5-1 to TRBJ1-1; possibly TRBD1 for D (6 bases). Germline assignment: CDR1 SGHRS and CDR2 YFSETQ. CDR3 size: 15 residues. V dropped 4 bases and J dropped 1 base, with 14 bases sitting between them. The CDR3 here is CASSMGDTQNTEAFF. CDR3 in DNA: TGCGCCAGCAGCATGGGGGACACTCAGAACACTGAAGCTTTCTTT.

The chain combines TRBV5-5 with TRBJ2-7; D possibly corresponds to TRBD2 (6 bases). Germline V lookup: CDR1 SGHKS, CDR2 YYEKEE (reference sequence). V lost 2 bases, J lost 6 bases, and 21 bases lay in between. The CDR3 totals 16 residues. CDR3 region: CASSFRNGGVRLEQYF. Written as DNA, the CDR3 is TGTGCCAGCAGCTTTCGTAATGGCGGGGTTCGGCTCGAGCAGTACTTC.